Included here is one T cell receptor beta chain sequence, with context. This clone was recorded only once. The target of this receptor is not known. No much larger clone is present one base from it, and per-base qualities are unavailable. Reading the label with the study, this specimen's time point is: baseline before first vaccination. Vaccinee samples were obtained from the UK trials COV001 and COV002, which included a single-blind randomized controlled phase 2/3 trial of AZD1222 (ChAdOx1 nCoV-19) in healthy adults. For TCRbeta chain sequencing, PBMC samples were collected from trial participants at day 0 and at day 28 after the second dose. The CDR3 regions of human TCRbeta chains were analyzed by immunosequencing. As for the original processing: Repertoire TCRs were matched against a reference library of SARS-CoV-2-specific TCRs generated with the MIRA antigen-specificity platform. Breadth meant the fraction of unique TCRs that were SARS-CoV-2-associated, whereas depth meant the fraction of total T cells that were SARS-CoV-2-associated. Using the MIRA data, each spike-specific TCR was mapped to the spike region that the TCR reacts to and placed in a CD4 or CD8 class. Log10-transformed breadth and depth values were compared by one-way ANOVA with Sidak's multiple comparisons tests. The source is immuneACCESS, and TCRdb retained only in-frame sequences with V and J called. Part of the clones is not carried over; for the studies checked, unresolved V genes explain less than half of this, and the remainder is unexplained. V and J calls and clone size follow that table, whereas D and trimming were derived from the DNA. The sample records approximately 110,000 clones, roughly 90% of which are singletons. About a sixth of the sample goes to the ten largest clones.

This sample is drawn from a study of T cell responses to AZD1222 COVID-19 vaccine (dated by TCRdb to the early 2020s). About the full investigation: AZD1222 recipients with second doses at about 4 weeks or about 12 weeks were pooled, because spike-specific TCR depth and breadth did not differ between schedules. TCR sequencing was performed for about 250 trial participants, of whom 207 were given two doses of AZD1222 and around 26 were given two doses of MenACWY control vaccine. Trial participants were enrolled into age subgroups of 18-55, 56-69 and 70-plus years, which contained approximately 150, 28 and 58 TCR-sequenced participants, respectively.

V is cut back by 5 bases and J by 7 bases, with 8 bases in the junction unmatched. CDR1 and CDR2, looked up from the germline V gene, are MRHNA and SNTAGT. The CDR3 sequence holds 14 residues, the cysteine and phenylalanine included. Only the CDR3 DNA is retained, 42 bases long and in frame from the first base. Results and caveats for the whole study, not just this receptor: Most participants were white British and females outnumbered males, and the authors suggested that clonal diversity may have been underestimated. After two AZD1222 doses, both the breadth and the depth of spike-specific TCRs were significantly higher than at day 0 and than in MenACWY recipients. Vaccine-associated CD4 TCRs spanned the whole spike protein, with dominant responses in regions 160-218 and 743-854. Because no day 14 peak-response samples were available, repertoires were characterized only after the peak T cell response. Reportedly, almost half of the unique spike-specific TCRs recognized epitopes lying outside the regions that are mutated in the B.1.351 and B.1.1.7 variants. In the small 56-69-year group, the increase in depth fell short of significance, most likely because of low power. Only five or six AZD1222 recipients were SARS-CoV-2 seropositive at baseline, limiting conclusions about previously exposed vaccinees.

The source material was peripheral blood, sampled on day 0 of AZD1222 vaccination. This receptor chain uses TRBV6-4 and TRBJ2-1; TRBD1 agrees with 7 junctional bases. This TCR came from an adult in good health. Here the CDR3 is given as CASSLTGILNEQFF. At the DNA level, the sequence is TGTGCCAGCAGTTTGACAGGGATCCTAAATGAGCAGTTCTTC.